The 12 T cell receptor beta chains listed next were all sequenced from one sample in a study of T-cell memory formation after mild COVID-19. From the 5' RACE reads, TCRdb called clonotypes with MiXCR, one entry per CDR3 protein. This sample yields roughly 560,000 distinct CDR3 sequences, of which 20% are seen a single time; about 12% belongs to the top ten. The specimen was PBMCs or a T cell subset sorted from them (not recorded which). These receptors were obtained from an adult woman who had mild COVID-19 (a few samples of this study predate the infection). Cell type and time point are not known.

The rearrangement links TRBV7-9 to TRBJ1-2; TRBD1 might be the D (6 bases). Germline V lookup: CDR1 SEHNR, CDR2 FQNEAQ (reference sequence). This CDR3 comprises 13 residues. V was clipped by 5 bases and J by 3 bases, with 10 bases between them. The CDR3 sequence is CASSPDRHYGYTF. The CDR3 nucleotides read TGTGCCAGCAGCCCCGACAGGCACTATGGCTACACCTTC.

This chain uses TRBV12-3 or TRBV12-4 with TRBJ1-2; D is unclear. The CDR3 covers 13 residues. With 1 base removed from V and 4 bases from J, the gap between germline ends came to 7 bases. Written as DNA, the CDR3 is TGTGCCAGCAGTTTAGTCAGGTTCTATGGCTACACCTTC. It is translated as CASSLVRFYGYTF.

This clonotype has a count of ten or more. This chain's CDR3 is CASSLGGIPYGYTF. The DNA for the CDR3 is TGTGCCAGCAGCTTAGGGGGGATACCCTATGGCTACACCTTC. The rearrangement uses TRBV7-2 and TRBJ1-2, with TRBD1 as a possible D gene (5 bases). Trimming pared 1 base from V and 4 bases from J, leaving 10 bases between. The CDR3 loop spans 14 amino acids. Germline V gene data show CDR1 as SGHTA and CDR2 as FQGNSA.

The table lists this clonotype with a few counts. The rearrangement uses TRBV27 and TRBJ2-1; D is possibly TRBD1 (6 bases). The CDR3 covers 17 residues. Germline loops: CDR1 MNHEY, CDR2 SMNVEV (reference sequence). V was cut by 5 bases and J by 14 bases, with 31 bases left in between. CDR3 amino acids: CASSPRPPWDTYSAKFF. CDR3 coding DNA: TGTGCCAGCAGTCCTCGCCCCCCCTGGGACACATACTCGGCGAAGTTCTTC.

This clonotype was found many times. The chain uses TRBV5-1 and TRBJ2-5; D is unresolved. Deletions cut 0 bases from V and 5 bases from J, with 20 bases between. There are 17 residues in the CDR3. Germline CDR1 reads SGHRS; CDR2 reads YFSETQ. CDR3 DNA: TGCGCCAGCAGCTTGGGTAGGGTCGTCCAACGGCGGGAGACCCAGTACTTC. Protein sequence: CASSLGRVVQRRETQYF.

The chain is built from TRBV7-8 and TRBJ2-7; 8 nucleotides align to TRBD1. Germline V gene data show CDR1 as SGHVS and CDR2 as FQNEAQ. V dropped 3 bases and J dropped 3; count of bases not matched to a gene: 7. CDR3 length: 15 residues. CDR3 region: CASSLSGTGGYEQYF. As DNA, the CDR3 is TGTGCCAGCAGCTTGTCCGGGACAGGAGGCTACGAGCAGTACTTC.

This clonotype was detected a few times. This sequence joins TRBV7-9 and TRBJ2-2, with D possibly being TRBD1 (6 bases). The germline V gene encodes CDR1 SEHNR and CDR2 FQNEAQ (reference sequence). Trimming stripped 6 bases from V and 2 bases from J, with 13 bases between. The CDR3 is made up of 15 amino acids. The CDR3 region has the DNA TGTGCCAGCAGAGAAAACAGGGTTAACACCGGGGAGCTGTTTTTT. This sequence encodes CASRENRVNTGELFF.

V and J are TRBV9 and TRBJ2-5; tentatively, D is TRBD2 (7 bases). Germline CDR1 and CDR2: SGDLS and YYNGEE. This CDR3 has 15 residues. The V and J ends lost 1 base and 1 base respectively, with 11 bases between them. CDR3 region: CASSVLGGAQETQYF. The CDR3 DNA follows: TGTGCCAGCAGCGTACTGGGGGGGGCCCAAGAGACCCAGTACTTC. Variable domain in full (rest from reference TRBV9 and TRBJ2-5): DSGVTQTPKHLITATGQRVTLRCSPRSGDLSVYWYQQSLDQGLQFLIQYYNGEERAKGNILERFSAQQFPDLHSELNLSSLELGDSALYFCASSVLGGAQETQYFGPGTRLLVL.

The chain has TRBV5-1 and TRBJ2-1; TRBD1 matches 7 bases. The trim removed 0 bases at V and 9 bases at J, leaving 6 bases unmatched. The CDR3 length is 14 residues. Germline-derived CDR1 and CDR2 are SGHRS and YFSETQ. CDR3 DNA: TGCGCCAGCAGCTTGGCCACAGGGGCTGGTGAGCAGTTCTTC. Translation gives CASSLATGAGEQFF.

This clonotype showed up many times. J is TRBJ2-5 and V is TRBV7-2; D not certain. Germline V gives CDR1 SGHTA, CDR2 FQGNSA. With 5 bases removed from V and 6 bases from J, the gap between germline ends came to 13 bases. The CDR3 is 13 amino acids. CDR3 bases: TGTGCCAGCAGCCCTAACGGCGGAAAGACCCAGTACTTC. It is translated as CASSPNGGKTQYF. Based on the CDR3 plus reference TRBV7-2 and TRBJ2-5, the full variable domain is GAGVSQSPSNKVTEKGKDVELRCDPISGHTALYWYRQSLGQGLEFLIYFQGNSAPDKSGLPSDRFSAERTGGSVSTLTIQRTQQEDSAVYLCASSPNGGKTQYFGPGTRLLVL.

The rearrangement uses TRBV11-2 and TRBJ2-7; 8 bases are a match to TRBD1. Germline CDR1 SGHAT, CDR2 FQNNGV. This CDR3 spans 16 amino acids. V shed 1 base and J 4 bases; nucleotides not matched to a gene: 9. The CDR3 protein is CASSLGHQGARYEQYF. CDR3 nucleotide sequence: TGTGCCAGCAGCTTAGGACACCAGGGGGCACGGTACGAGCAGTACTTC. Together with reference TRBV11-2 and TRBJ2-7, the CDR3 gives the full variable domain: EAGVAQSPRYKIIEKRQSVAFWCNPISGHATLYWYQQILGQGPKLLIQFQNNGVVDDSQLPKDRFSAERLKGVDSTLKIQPAKLEDSAVYLCASSLGHQGARYEQYFGPGTRLTVT.

There are a few counts of this clonotype. The V and J genes are TRBV5-1 and TRBJ2-7, with 10 nucleotides matching TRBD1. The CDR3 is made up of 14 amino acids. Germline CDR1 and CDR2: SGHRS and YFSETQ. With V trimmed by 0 bases and J by 6 bases, 3 bases remained unmatched. The CDR3 here is CASSLGQGATEQYF. CDR3 DNA sequence: TGCGCCAGCAGCTTGGGACAGGGGGCGACCGAGCAGTACTTC.